The 30 T cell receptor beta chains in this list originate from one sample, sequenced in a study of naive and memory T cell subsets (dated by TCRdb to 2016 to 2017). Taken with the paper, the label for treatment or condition translates to: skin biopsy from PPD injection site in Mantoux-positive individual. A robust, sensitive protocol for the amplification, sequencing and analysis of TCRs was described in the study, in which 3' ligation of a UMI-containing oligonucleotide to TCR cDNA was used. Libraries were built with UMI-ligation and nested PCR. For sequencing, an Illumina MiSeq was employed. The ligated cDNA was amplified in four rounds of PCR with nested alpha and beta constant region primers together with the SP2 primer. TCRdb reanalyzed the raw reads on its own, using fastp at Q25 for trimming and MiXCR for clone calling, and kept in-frame beta chains. Entries that share a CDR3 protein sequence are merged under the most common genes and DNA. For this sample the table gives under 35,000 distinct CDR3 sequences, of which about 6.9% were detected only once. The ten largest clonotypes hold over 3% of the sample.

Material: skin, obtained from a tuberculin skin test site. These receptors came from an adult in good health.

This clonotype was observed a handful of times. The chain carries TRBV20-1 and TRBJ2-3; 16 positions agree with TRBD2. The V gene end was trimmed by 5 bases and the J gene end by 6 bases; junction bases not matched to a gene: 11. Germline V CDR1 and CDR2: DFQATT, SNEGSKA (reference sequence). The CDR3 has 17 amino acids. In DNA form, the CDR3 reads TGCAGTGCTGGGGGAGGGACTAGCGGGGGGGCCTGGGATACGCAGTATTTT. It is translated as CSAGGGTSGGAWDTQYF.

The chain employs TRBV19 and TRBJ2-5; D call uncertain. Germline CDR1 is LNHDA and CDR2 is SQIVND (reference sequence). The V end was cut by 3 bases, the J end by 4 bases, with 12 bases between. There are 14 residues in the CDR3. The CDR3: CASSMYDPGETQYF. CDR3 in DNA: TGTGCCAGTAGTATGTACGACCCCGGAGAGACCCAGTACTTC.

The CDR3 sequence is CSVEFQGWDTEAFF. The CDR3 DNA follows: TGCAGCGTTGAATTCCAGGGGTGGGACACTGAAGCTTTCTTT. V usage is TRBV29-1 and J usage is TRBJ1-1, with D maybe TRBD1 (6 bases). The CDR3 has 14 amino acids. V shed 2 bases and J shed 3 bases, with 13 bases lying between them. Germline values: CDR1 SQVTM, CDR2 ANQGSEA.

The J gene is TRBJ2-1, the V gene TRBV7-2; D is possibly TRBD1 or TRBD2 (5 bases each). The CDR3 is 15 residues long. Trimming pared 5 bases from V and 4 bases from J, leaving 15 bases between. The germline CDR1 and CDR2 sequences are SGHTA and FQGNSA. CDR3 loop: CASSRRGQGYNEQFF. The CDR3 nucleotides read TGTGCCAGCAGCCGACGGGGTCAGGGTTACAATGAGCAGTTCTTC.

This clonotype is labeled as medium-sized. The chain links TRBV4-1 to TRBJ2-3; 9 nucleotides match TRBD2. Trimming took 4 bases from V and 0 from J; bases not matched to a gene: 8. The germline V gene encodes CDR1 MGHRA and CDR2 YSYEKL. This CDR3 has 17 amino acids. The CDR3, as DNA: TGCGCCAGCAGCCCGAGGAGCGGGGGGCCGAGCACAGATACGCAGTATTTT. Protein product: CASSPRSGGPSTDTQYF.

This clonotype was seen a handful of times. The chain uses TRBV4-1 and TRBJ1-3; no clear D gene. The CDR3 is 14 residues long. V lost 0 bases, J lost 4 bases, and 7 bases lay in between. CDR1 and CDR2 from the germline V gene are MGHRA and YSYEKL. CDR3 nucleotides: TGCGCCAGCAGCCAAGAGGGATACGGAAACACCATATATTTT. Amino acids: CASSQEGYGNTIYF.

This clonotype was seen a handful of times. The chain has TRBV6-1 and TRBJ2-7; D ambiguous. V lost 4 bases, J lost 3 bases, and 10 bases lay in between. Germline V gene lookup returns CDR1 MNHNS and CDR2 SASEGT. This CDR3 region has 13 residues. CDR3 bases: TGTGCCAGCAGTGGGCAGCCTTTCTACGAGCAGTACTTC. Protein sequence: CASSGQPFYEQYF.

This clonotype showed up many times. This chain joins TRBV12-3 or TRBV12-4 and TRBJ1-1; D remains unclear. CDR3 length equals 13 residues. Between the trimmed V and J ends, which lost 2 bases and 5 bases, there was a span of 9 bases. CDR3 bases: TGTGCCAGCAGTTTATATGGCCCGACTGAAGCTTTCTTT. Encoded protein: CASSLYGPTEAFF.

This clonotype was detected many times. The chain links TRBV18 to TRBJ2-7; D not certain. V lost 0 bases and J lost 7, with 4 bases in between. CDR3 length: 11 amino acids. Germline CDR1 is KGHSH and CDR2 is LQKENI. This CDR3 is CASSPPGEQYF. The CDR3 region has the DNA TGTGCCAGCTCACCACCGGGAGAGCAGTACTTC.

This clonotype was detected ten times or more. The chain employs TRBV5-5 and TRBJ1-2; no clear D. With 0 bases removed from V and 1 base from J, the gap between germline ends came to 7 bases. The length of the CDR3 is 14 residues. Germline CDR1 and CDR2: SGHKS and YYEKEE (reference sequence). The CDR3 nucleotides read TGTGCCAGCAGCTTGGATGGCGGTAACTATGGCTACACCTTC. It is translated as CASSLDGGNYGYTF.

This clonotype appeared many times. J is TRBJ1-5 and V is TRBV10-2, with D unclear. The germline V gene encodes CDR1 WSHSY and CDR2 SAAADI. CDR3 size: 15 residues. Trimming took 2 bases from V and 0 from J, leaving 8 bases between them. The CDR3 protein is CASSEVQHSNQPQHF. The CDR3 DNA follows: TGCGCCAGCAGTGAGGTGCAGCATAGCAATCAGCCCCAGCATTTT.

This clonotype has at least ten counts. This chain connects TRBV5-1 to TRBJ1-2, with 7 bases matching TRBD1. This CDR3 region has 13 residues. The germline V gene encodes CDR1 SGHRS and CDR2 YFSETQ. J gave up 4 bases and V 0 bases, and 0 bases lay outside the gene matches. In DNA, the CDR3 is TGCGCCAGCAGCTTGGAGGGGGCCTATGGCTACACCTTC. It yields the protein CASSLEGAYGYTF.

This clonotype came up many times. The chain carries TRBV7-9 and TRBJ2-2; perhaps TRBD2 as D (6 bases). This CDR3 has 14 residues. Germline CDR1 SEHNR, CDR2 FQNEAQ (reference sequence). Trimming shortened V by 8 bases and J by 1 base, and 11 bases separated the two germline ends. In nucleotides, the CDR3 is TGTGCCAGCCGGACGGGACTGAACACCGGGGAGCTGTTTTTT. It encodes CASRTGLNTGELFF.

This chain connects TRBV11-2 to TRBJ1-1, with D tentatively TRBD1 (6 bases). V shed 3 bases and J shed 0 bases, with 11 bases lying between them. The CDR3 is 15 amino acids. Germline values: CDR1 SGHAT, CDR2 FQNNGV. The CDR3 DNA follows: TGTGCCAGCAGCTTCCTCAGGGGCTTGAACACTGAAGCTTTCTTT. Amino acids: CASSFLRGLNTEAFF. Complete variable domain (other parts from reference TRBV11-2 and TRBJ1-1): EAGVAQSPRYKIIEKRQSVAFWCNPISGHATLYWYQQILGQGPKLLIQFQNNGVVDDSQLPKDRFSAERLKGVDSTLKIQPAKLEDSAVYLCASSFLRGLNTEAFFGQGTRLTVV.

In its sample, this clonotype was seen many times. The V call is TRBV6-6, the J call TRBJ2-7; D possibly matches TRBD1 or TRBD2 (5 bases each). CDR1 and CDR2 (germline): MNHNY, SVGAGI (reference sequence). V was clipped by 6 bases and J by 2 bases, with 14 bases between them. The CDR3 loop spans 14 amino acids. CDR3 in amino acids: CASRQGPSAYEQYF. The DNA of the CDR3 is TGTGCCAGCAGGCAGGGACCTTCGGCCTACGAGCAGTACTTC.

This clonotype came up a few times. V is TRBV6-6 and J is TRBJ2-2; TRBD1 aligns across 7 bases. Germline loops: CDR1 MNHNY, CDR2 SVGAGI (reference sequence). This CDR3 has 16 amino acids. With 0 bases clipped from V and 2 bases from J, the junction kept 3 bases outside the gene matches. CDR3 sequence: CASSYSTGKNTGELFF. The DNA of the CDR3 is TGTGCCAGCAGTTACTCGACAGGGAAAAACACCGGGGAGCTGTTTTTT.

In the case of this clonotype: With a much larger clone just one base away, this may be a read error. V usage is TRBV18 and J usage is TRBJ2-5, with 7 bases lining up with TRBD1. Germline V gives CDR1 KGHSH, CDR2 LQKENI. This CDR3 is 14 amino acids long. The CDR3 loop is CASSRDRIQEIQYF. In DNA, the CDR3 is TGTGCCAGCTCACGGGACAGAATCCAAGAGATCCAGTACTTC.

This clonotype was seen ten or more times. The CDR3 loop is CATSGTLGNEQFF. CDR3 DNA sequence: TGTGCCACCAGCGGAACCCTTGGCAATGAGCAGTTCTTC. This chain links TRBV15 with TRBJ2-1; D is ambiguous. This CDR3 spans 13 amino acids. The germline CDR1 and CDR2 sequences are LNHNV and YYDKDF (reference sequence). V shed 5 bases and J shed 6 bases, with 11 bases lying between them.

This clonotype was recorded many times. The chain has TRBV7-8 and TRBJ2-2, with 7 bases aligning to TRBD2. V gave up 1 base and J gave up 4 bases; unmatched junction bases: 3. CDR1 SGHVS and CDR2 FQNEAQ come from the germline V gene. The CDR3 totals 15 residues. CDR3 loop: CASSLVGGGTGELFF. The CDR3 DNA reads TGTGCCAGCAGCTTAGTGGGCGGGGGCACCGGGGAGCTGTTTTTT.

This clonotype has a count of ten or more. The V gene is TRBV7-2, the J gene TRBJ2-4, with a possible D match to TRBD2 (6 bases). The CDR3 is 14 residues long. Per germline, CDR1 SGHTA and CDR2 FQGNSA. Trimming took off 1 base at V and 6 bases at J, with 10 bases between the two ends. The CDR3 loop reads CASSLEAGRNIQYF. CDR3 coding DNA: TGTGCCAGCAGCTTAGAGGCGGGGAGAAACATTCAGTACTTC.

This clonotype was observed at least ten times. The chain joins TRBV7-8 to TRBJ2-7; tentatively, D is TRBD2 (6 bases). Germline CDR1 and CDR2: SGHVS and FQNEAQ. The CDR3 consists of 14 residues. V was clipped by 5 bases and J by 7 bases, with 18 bases between them. The CDR3 loop reads CASSRMEGLEEQYF. The CDR3 coding sequence is TGTGCCAGCAGCCGCATGGAGGGGCTGGAGGAGCAGTACTTC.

The CDR3 loop is CASSQEGGLSYEQYF. DNA for the CDR3: TGTGCCAGCAGCCAAGAAGGGGGACTCTCCTACGAGCAGTACTTC. The chain is built from TRBV3-1 and TRBJ2-7; either TRBD1 or TRBD2 may fit D (6 bases each). This CDR3 is 15 amino acids long. CDR1 and CDR2 from the germline V gene are LGHDT and YNNKEL (reference sequence). The V end was cut by 0 bases, the J end by 0 bases, with 9 bases between.

The chain links TRBV19 to TRBJ2-5; 9 nucleotides line up with TRBD1. Per germline, CDR1 LNHDA and CDR2 SQIVND (reference sequence). Trimming took 5 bases from V and 1 from J; bases not matched to a gene: 5. The CDR3 runs to 15 residues. DNA for the CDR3: TGTGCCAGTAGTGGGACAGGGACATCCCAAGAGACCCAGTACTTC. Translation gives CASSGTGTSQETQYF.

At least ten counts were recorded for this clonotype. The chain uses TRBV9 and TRBJ2-3; 10 bases align to TRBD2. CDR1 SGDLS and CDR2 YYNGEE come from the germline V gene. The CDR3 extends over 18 amino acids. After removal of 3 bases from V and 4 bases from J, the junction contained 14 bases not matched to a gene. In nucleotides, the CDR3 is TGTGCCAGCAGCGAGGAGGAAGAGCGGGGGGGCCACGCAGATACGCAGTATTTT. Its translation: CASSEEEERGGHADTQYF.

Many counts were recorded for this clonotype. The chain employs TRBV11-2 and TRBJ2-5, with TRBD1 matching over 9 bases. Per the germline V gene, CDR1 is SGHAT and CDR2 is FQNNGV. The V gene end was trimmed by 2 bases and the J gene end by 5 bases; junction bases not matched to a gene: 6. The CDR3 consists of 15 residues. For the CDR3, the DNA is TGTGCCAGCAGCTTAAGCACAGGGGGCTATGAGACCCAGTACTTC. Its protein product is CASSLSTGGYETQYF.

The J gene is TRBJ2-5, the V gene TRBV29-1, with 8 positions matching TRBD2. The germline V gene has CDR1 SQVTM and CDR2 ANQGSEA. This CDR3 has 13 amino acids. The ends lost 5 bases at V and 5 bases at J; junction bases unmatched: 7. CDR3 sequence: CSVPGLGAETQYF. CDR3 coding DNA: TGCAGCGTTCCGGGACTAGGGGCGGAGACCCAGTACTTC.

Details on this clonotype: An end of the junction differs from the germline gene, which may be a read error. The chain uses TRBV27 and TRBJ1-2, with TRBD1 as a possible D gene (5 bases). The CDR3 is 13 residues long. The germline V gene encodes CDR1 MNHEY and CDR2 SMNVEV (reference sequence). In DNA, the CDR3 is TGTGCCAGCAGTTTTGAGGGGAACTATGGCGACACCTTC. It is translated as CASSFEGNYGDTF.

This clonotype was picked up many times. V is TRBV25-1 and J is TRBJ2-5, with 11 bases fitting TRBD1. The CDR3 contains 19 residues. Germline CDR1 and CDR2: MGHDK and SYGVNS. V lost 5 bases, J lost 4 bases, and 18 bases stayed unmatched. The CDR3 DNA is TGTGCCAGCAGTAAGGGGCGCGGGGGGACAGGGGGAAGTAGAGAGACCCAGTACTTC. Its translation is CASSKGRGGTGGSRETQYF.

At least ten counts were recorded for this clonotype. The DNA of the CDR3 is TGTGCCAGCAGAATTACTAGCACCGGGGAGCTGTTTTTT. Translating it yields CASRITSTGELFF. V usage is TRBV2 and J usage is TRBJ2-2; D might be TRBD2 (5 bases). The CDR3 runs 13 residues. With 6 bases removed from V and 4 bases from J, the gap between germline ends came to 9 bases. Germline CDR1 and CDR2: SNHLY and FYNNEI.

This clonotype was counted many times. The chain uses TRBV7-6 and TRBJ1-1; D not resolved. CDR1 and CDR2 from the germline V gene are SGHVS and FNYEAQ. The CDR3 has 16 residues. V was trimmed by 2 bases and J by 0 bases, leaving 13 bases between them. This chain's CDR3 is CASSLSRMFMNTEAFF. The CDR3 nucleotides are TGTGCCAGCAGCTTATCCCGCATGTTCATGAACACTGAAGCTTTCTTT.